There are many counts of the clone carrying this TCR beta chain. As yet, its antigen is unknown. For TCRbeta, the library was prepared with unique molecular identifiers. TCRdb passed the PCR reads through MiXCR, listing each CDR3 protein once. In the table there are 40,000 to 55,000 distinct CDR3 sequences, about 5.7% of which are singletons. This specimen comes from a study of T-cell reconstitution after alpha-beta-depleted transplantation in children. Points from the study as a whole: Some patients' high day-60 TCRbeta diversity was attributed to recipient cells surviving conditioning. T-cell counts and diversity were attributed mostly to newly produced T cells one year after transplant. Reportedly, roughly two months post-transplant, alpha-beta T cells arose from several hundred expanded graft clones.

The junction had 12 bases not matched to a gene; V was cut back by 3 bases and J by 5 bases. The germline V gene has CDR1 SGHDT and CDR2 YYEEEE. This CDR3 has 17 amino acids. The V call is TRBV5-6, the J call TRBJ2-1; 9 nucleotides line up with TRBD2. Here the sequenced sample was PBMCs, mostly from graft donor cells, taken 60 days after TCRalphabeta/CD19-depleted stem cell transplant. The receptor was derived from a female patient between 2 and 15 years old who had a stem cell transplant for aplastic anemia, so the T cells may come from the graft donor. CDR3 sequence (DNA): TGTGCCAGCAGCTGGGGGGTGCGGGAGGGCCCTCACAATGAGCAGTTCTTC. It specifies CASSWGVREGPHNEQFF.